The TCR beta chain described here comes from a study of blood T cell repertoires in COVID-19. On the study more broadly: T cells, B-cell-depleted T cells, or PBMCs supplied cDNA or gDNA.

The CDR3 runs to 14 residues. From germline, CDR1 is SGHDT and CDR2 YYEEEE. The ends lost 4 bases at V and 3 bases at J; junction bases unmatched: 6. In the original workflow: Estimates of nucleated cell counts were drawn from the amplification of reference gene primers. Using immunoSEQ multiplex PCR, the repertoire was profiled, and TCRdb retains in-frame clones only, with some absent. V and J calls and clone size follow that table, whereas D and trimming were derived from the DNA. The sample comprises 390,000 or so clones, about 89% of which are singletons, and 2.5% to 3.5% rests with the top ten. The source material was peripheral blood. The receptor was isolated from a woman in her twenties or thirties with COVID-19, enrolled during active disease. This rearrangement joins TRBV5-6 to TRBJ2-7; 8 bases are shared with TRBD1. In DNA form, the CDR3 reads TGTGCCAGCAGCGTGACAGGGGCAGTCTACGAGCAGTACTTC. It specifies CASSVTGAVYEQYF.